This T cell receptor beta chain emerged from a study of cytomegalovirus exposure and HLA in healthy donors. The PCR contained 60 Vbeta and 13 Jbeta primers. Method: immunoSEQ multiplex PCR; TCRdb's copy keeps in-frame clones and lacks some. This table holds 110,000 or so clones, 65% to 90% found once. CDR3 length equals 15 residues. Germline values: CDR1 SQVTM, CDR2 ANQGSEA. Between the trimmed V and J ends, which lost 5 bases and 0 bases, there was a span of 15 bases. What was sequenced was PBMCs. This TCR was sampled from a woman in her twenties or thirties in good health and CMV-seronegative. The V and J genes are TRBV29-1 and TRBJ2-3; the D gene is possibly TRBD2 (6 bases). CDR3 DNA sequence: TGCAGCGTTACCCCGTGGGGGGTTAGCACAGATACGCAGTATTTT. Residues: CSVTPWGVSTDTQYF.